This TCR beta chain was found in a study of cytomegalovirus exposure and HLA in healthy donors. Study-wide points: Reportedly, a later analysis found an Asian-associated ancestry cluster had fewer N-insertions than the approximately 600-donor mean.

The PCR employed 60 Vbeta primers together with 13 Jbeta primers. Sequencing used immunoSEQ multiplex PCR; TCRdb keeps in-frame clones, though not all of them. Among approximately 65,000 clones, approximately 70% were seen once, and the ten largest hold around 17%. As regards this clone: The antigen remains undetermined.

Germline assignment: CDR1 GTSNPN and CDR2 SVGIG (reference sequence). V lost 5 bases and J lost 0, with 11 bases in between. There are 13 residues in the CDR3. Specimen: PBMCs. The chain joins TRBV30 to TRBJ2-7; TRBD2 might be the D (5 bases). The sequence derives from a man in his forties in good health and CMV-seropositive. The CDR3 here is CAWGSGVSYEQYF. The CDR3 region has the DNA TGTGCCTGGGGGTCCGGGGTCTCCTACGAGCAGTACTTC.